Below, 12 T cell receptor beta chains from the same sample are listed, as sequenced in a study of cytomegalovirus exposure and HLA in healthy donors. Use of 60 Vbeta and 13 Jbeta primers characterized the PCR. Sequencing was performed with immunoSEQ multiplex PCR; in TCRdb, only in-frame clones are kept and a portion is missing. The top ten clones hold 2.5% of a sample with approximately 110,000 clones, 82% of them seen once. Sequenced input: PBMCs. All receptors come from a young woman in good health and CMV-seronegative.

This rearrangement joins TRBV30 to TRBJ1-2; no clear D gene. The CDR3 length is 15 residues. Looked up from germline, CDR1 is GTSNPN and CDR2 is SVGIG (reference sequence). V dropped 0 bases and J dropped 3 bases, with 14 bases sitting between them. The CDR3: CAWSVLSTSDYGYTF. DNA for the CDR3: TGTGCCTGGAGTGTACTATCGACCTCAGACTATGGCTACACCTTC.

The chain combines TRBV2 with TRBJ2-3; 9 nucleotides line up with TRBD2. With V trimmed by 6 bases and J by 4 bases, 5 bases remained unmatched. Germline V gene data show CDR1 as SNHLY and CDR2 as FYNNEI. This CDR3 comprises 14 residues. This CDR3 reads CASSAGGPPDTQYF. DNA of the CDR3: TGTGCCAGCAGCGCGGGAGGGCCCCCAGATACGCAGTATTTT.

This clone has a handful of counts. The rearrangement joins TRBV30 to TRBJ1-1; D is uncertain. Trimming pared 2 bases from V and 6 bases from J, leaving 7 bases between. The CDR3 is 11 amino acids. Germline lookup yields CDR1 GTSNPN and CDR2 SVGIG (reference sequence). The CDR3: CAWSLAAEAFF. CDR3 nucleotide sequence: TGTGCCTGGAGTCTCGCGGCTGAAGCTTTCTTT.

J is TRBJ1-5 and V is TRBV19, with a tentative D call TRBD1 (6 bases). CDR1 and CDR2 from the germline V gene are LNHDA and SQIVND (reference sequence). The V end was cut by 1 base, the J end by 7 bases, with 11 bases between. This CDR3 comprises 14 residues. This CDR3 is CASSIVQGRQPQHF. The CDR3 DNA follows: TGTGCCAGTAGTATAGTACAGGGTAGGCAGCCCCAGCATTTT. The full variable domain, rest sourced from reference TRBV19 and TRBJ1-5, is DGGITQSPKYLFRKEGQNVTLSCEQNLNHDAMYWYRQDPGQGLRLIYYSQIVNDFQKGDIAEGYSVSREKKESFPLTVTSAQKNPTAFYLCASSIVQGRQPQHFGDGTRLSIL.

The chain uses TRBV4-1 and TRBJ1-1; D may be TRBD1 (5 bases). The V gene's germline CDR1 is MGHRA and CDR2 YSYEKL. Between the trimmed V and J ends, which lost 0 bases and 1 base, there was a span of 12 bases. The CDR3 runs to 16 residues. CDR3: CASSQDSGHQNTEAFF. The CDR3 nucleotides read TGCGCCAGCAGCCAAGATTCTGGACATCAGAACACTGAAGCTTTCTTT.

This clone was found once. The chain joins TRBV14 to TRBJ1-2; no clear D. This CDR3 spans 11 amino acids. Germline V gene sequence: CDR1 SGHDN, CDR2 FVKESK. CDR3 protein: CFHTESYGYTF. The CDR3 coding sequence is TGTTTCCACACCGAATCCTATGGCTACACCTTC. Full variable domain (remainder filled in from reference TRBV14 and TRBJ1-2): EAGVTQFPSHSVIEKGQTVTLRCDPISGHDNLYWYRRVMGKEIKFLLHFVKESKQDESGMPNNRFLAERTGGTYSTLKVQPAELEDSGVYFCFHTESYGYTFGSGTRLTVV.

This chain uses TRBV10-3 with TRBJ2-7; tentatively, D is TRBD1 (6 bases). The CDR3 is 14 residues long. From germline, CDR1 is ENHRY and CDR2 SYGVKD. Trimming cost V 4 bases and J 2 bases, with 12 bases left between them. Here the CDR3 reads CAISGGRQTYEQYF. As DNA, the CDR3 is TGTGCCATCAGTGGGGGGCGCCAAACCTACGAGCAGTACTTC.

J is TRBJ1-1 and V is TRBV19; maybe TRBD1 (5 bases). CDR3 length: 12 residues. Per the germline V gene, CDR1 is LNHDA and CDR2 is SQIVND (reference sequence). V gave up 3 bases and J gave up 8 bases, with 10 bases separating them. The CDR3: CASSMGGREAFF. The CDR3 region has the DNA TGTGCCAGTAGTATGGGGGGGAGGGAAGCTTTCTTT.

This rearrangement joins TRBV28 to TRBJ1-2; unclear D gene. Germline V gene lookup returns CDR1 MDHEN and CDR2 SYDVKM. V was trimmed by 5 bases and J by 8 bases, leaving 15 bases between them. This CDR3 is 13 amino acids long. The CDR3 DNA follows: TGTGCCAGCAGTCCAGCGGCGTGGGAAGGCTACACCTTC. Amino acid sequence: CASSPAAWEGYTF.

This chain uses TRBV11-3 with TRBJ2-1, with a possible D match to TRBD1 (5 bases). This CDR3 is built from 14 residues. Germline V gene data show CDR1 as SGHNT and CDR2 as YENEEA. Trimming shortened V by 0 bases and J by 6 bases, and 9 bases separated the two germline ends. The CDR3 region is CASSLDGRVNEQFF. The DNA for the CDR3 is TGTGCCAGCAGCTTAGATGGCAGGGTCAATGAGCAGTTCTTC. Based on the CDR3 plus reference TRBV11-3 and TRBJ2-1, the full variable domain is EAGVVQSPRYKIIEKKQPVAFWCNPISGHNTLYWYLQNLGQGPELLIRYENEEAVDDSQLPKDRFSAERLKGVDSTLKIQPAELGDSAVYLCASSLDGRVNEQFFGPGTRLTVL.

This chain links TRBV9 with TRBJ1-1; D may be TRBD1 (5 bases). This CDR3 comprises 14 residues. The germline V and J ends were trimmed by 2 bases and 3 bases, with 11 bases remaining between them. Germline V CDR1 and CDR2: SGDLS, YYNGEE. CDR3 in amino acids: CASSVLIRDTEAFF. In DNA form, the CDR3 reads TGTGCCAGCAGCGTCTTAATCAGGGACACTGAAGCTTTCTTT.

This clone turned up a few times. The rearrangement joins TRBV28 to TRBJ1-4; 7 bases are a match to TRBD1. Germline values: CDR1 MDHEN, CDR2 SYDVKM. The CDR3 contains 15 residues. V trimming: 5 bases; J trimming: 8 bases; junction bases outside the gene matches: 11. The CDR3 sequence: CASSPTGYIEEKLFF. The CDR3 DNA follows: TGTGCCAGCAGTCCGACAGGGTACATAGAGGAAAAACTGTTTTTT.